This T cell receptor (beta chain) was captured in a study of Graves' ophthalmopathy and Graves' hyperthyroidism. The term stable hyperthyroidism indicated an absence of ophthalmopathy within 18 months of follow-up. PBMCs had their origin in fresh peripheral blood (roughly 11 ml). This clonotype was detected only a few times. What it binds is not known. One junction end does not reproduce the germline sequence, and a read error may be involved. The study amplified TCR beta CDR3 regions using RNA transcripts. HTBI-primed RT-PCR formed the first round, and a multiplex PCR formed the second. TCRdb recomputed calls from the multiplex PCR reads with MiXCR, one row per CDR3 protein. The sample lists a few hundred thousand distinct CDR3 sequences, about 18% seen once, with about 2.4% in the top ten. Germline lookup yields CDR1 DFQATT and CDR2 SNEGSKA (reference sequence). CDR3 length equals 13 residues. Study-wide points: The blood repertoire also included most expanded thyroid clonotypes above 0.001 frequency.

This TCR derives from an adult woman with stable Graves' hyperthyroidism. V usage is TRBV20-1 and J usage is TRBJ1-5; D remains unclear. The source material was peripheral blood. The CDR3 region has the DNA TGCAGTGCTAGTTCGATGGTCGATCAGCCTCAGCATTTT. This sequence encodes CSASSMVDQPQHF.